This T cell receptor (beta chain) emerged from a study of blood T cell repertoires in COVID-19. Clones were read by immunoSEQ multiplex PCR, and TCRdb kept only the in-frame ones, dropping some. The table includes 350,000 or so clones, around 88% detected once. Germline CDR1 MNHEY, CDR2 SVGAGI. The germline V and J ends were trimmed by 6 bases and 6 bases, with 11 bases remaining between them. This CDR3 has 12 amino acids. What was sequenced was peripheral blood. The sequence derives from a woman in her thirties with COVID-19, enrolled during active disease. The chain combines TRBV6-5 with TRBJ1-2, with TRBD1 as a possible D gene (6 bases). The CDR3 sequence is CASRLQGNGYTF. The CDR3 DNA follows: TGTGCCAGCAGACTTCAGGGGAATGGCTACACCTTC.